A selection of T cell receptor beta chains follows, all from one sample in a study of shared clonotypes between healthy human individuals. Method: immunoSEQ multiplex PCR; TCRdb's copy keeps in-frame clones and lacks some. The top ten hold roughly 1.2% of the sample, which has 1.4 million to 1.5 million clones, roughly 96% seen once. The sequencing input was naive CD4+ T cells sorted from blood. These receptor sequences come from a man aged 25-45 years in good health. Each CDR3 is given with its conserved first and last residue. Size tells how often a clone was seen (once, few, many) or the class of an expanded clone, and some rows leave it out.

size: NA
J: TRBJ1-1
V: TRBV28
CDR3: CASGLLGTEAFF

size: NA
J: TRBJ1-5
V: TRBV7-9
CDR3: CASSAGQGLLDQPQHF

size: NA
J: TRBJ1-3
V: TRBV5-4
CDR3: CASSLGGISGNTIYF

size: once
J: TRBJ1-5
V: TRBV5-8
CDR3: CASTPVGSTIYQPQHF

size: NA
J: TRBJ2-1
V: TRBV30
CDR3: CAGRGDSAGSSYNEQFF

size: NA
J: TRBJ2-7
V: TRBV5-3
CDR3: CARTSNLGRPSYEQYF

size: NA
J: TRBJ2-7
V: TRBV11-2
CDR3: CASSLDQGLAGEVQYF

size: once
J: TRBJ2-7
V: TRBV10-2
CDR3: CASSELAGVGEQYF

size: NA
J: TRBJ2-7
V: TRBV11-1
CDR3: CASSAVSGYEQYF

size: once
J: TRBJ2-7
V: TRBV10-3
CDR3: CAIGGQGDLSEQYF

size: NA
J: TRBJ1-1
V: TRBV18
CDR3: CASSVKQGNTEAFF

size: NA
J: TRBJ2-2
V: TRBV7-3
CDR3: CASSEAGGTHGELFF

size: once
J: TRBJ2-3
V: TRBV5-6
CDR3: CASSPMVAGVGADTQYF

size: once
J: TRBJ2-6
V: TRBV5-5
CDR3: CASSFQGSGANVLTF

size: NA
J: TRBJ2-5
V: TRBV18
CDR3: CASSPPGQGWKETQYF

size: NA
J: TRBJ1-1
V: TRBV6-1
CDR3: CASSEAYRNTEAFF

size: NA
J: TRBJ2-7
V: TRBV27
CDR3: CASGEGLGHYEQYF

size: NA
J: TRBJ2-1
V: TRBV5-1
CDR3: CASSLLAGAGNEQFF

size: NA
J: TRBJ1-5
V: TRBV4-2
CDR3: CASSQSGDKNQPQHF

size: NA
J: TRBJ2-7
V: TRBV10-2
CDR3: CASSRSPSGSGEQYF

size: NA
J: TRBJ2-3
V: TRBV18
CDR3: CASSFDRGGTDTQYF

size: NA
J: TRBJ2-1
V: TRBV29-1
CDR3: CSAPGASSYNEQFF

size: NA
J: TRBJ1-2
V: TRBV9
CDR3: CASSARDAVSEGYTF

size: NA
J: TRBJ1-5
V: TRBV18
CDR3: CASSPRRLGHNQPQHF

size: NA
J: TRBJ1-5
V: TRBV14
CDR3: CASSQSGWDQPQHF

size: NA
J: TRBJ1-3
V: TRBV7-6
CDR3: CASSLGPGPSSGNTIYF

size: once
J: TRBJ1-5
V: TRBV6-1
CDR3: CASNADRGQPQHF

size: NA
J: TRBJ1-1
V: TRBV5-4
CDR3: CASKGGQSLNTEAFF

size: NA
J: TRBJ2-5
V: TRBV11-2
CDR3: CASSNDGRTQYF

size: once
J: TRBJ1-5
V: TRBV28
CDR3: CASSLSGGSNQPQHF

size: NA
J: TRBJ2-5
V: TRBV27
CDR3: CASSLGDKQYF

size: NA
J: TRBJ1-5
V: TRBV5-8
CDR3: CASSTGGINQPQHF

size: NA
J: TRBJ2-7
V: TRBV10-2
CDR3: CASSEKGALGYEQYF

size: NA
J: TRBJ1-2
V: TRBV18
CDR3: CASSPQQSNYGYTF

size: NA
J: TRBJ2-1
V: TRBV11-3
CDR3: CASSLEPLNEQFF

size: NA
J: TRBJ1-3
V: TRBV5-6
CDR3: CASSRYGGAGNTIYF

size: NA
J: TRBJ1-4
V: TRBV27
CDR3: CASRPDILGEKLFF

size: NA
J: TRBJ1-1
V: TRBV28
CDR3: CASSRPGTGWDTEAFF

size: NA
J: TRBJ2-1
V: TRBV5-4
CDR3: CASSAGLNNEQFF